This TCR beta chain was documented in a study of blood T cell repertoires in COVID-19. Background on the study: From T cells, B-cell-depleted T cells, or PBMCs came the material, which was cDNA or gDNA.

This clone has a single count. All enrollees were about 18 to 89 years old and from 20 to 30 US areas. Donors in Cohort 3 who had recovered were those with two negative PCRs, healthcare professional clearance, or resolution of their symptoms. This CDR3 has 13 amino acids. CDR1 and CDR2 (germline): SGHDT, YYEEEE. Trimming stripped 7 bases from V and 8 bases from J, with 15 bases between. TCRdb's table, derived via immunoSEQ multiplex PCR, lists solely in-frame clones and lacks some. The repertoire holds roughly 150,000 clones, with around 82% as singletons. The rearrangement links TRBV5-6 to TRBJ1-4; D possibly corresponds to TRBD1 (6 bases). The sequence derives from a woman in her 50s who had recovered from COVID-19. Material for sequencing was PBMCs or T cells enriched from blood (not recorded which). This CDR3 is CASSHRVGEKLFF. CDR3 nucleotide sequence: TGTGCCAGCTCACACAGGGTTGGGGAAAAACTGTTTTTT.